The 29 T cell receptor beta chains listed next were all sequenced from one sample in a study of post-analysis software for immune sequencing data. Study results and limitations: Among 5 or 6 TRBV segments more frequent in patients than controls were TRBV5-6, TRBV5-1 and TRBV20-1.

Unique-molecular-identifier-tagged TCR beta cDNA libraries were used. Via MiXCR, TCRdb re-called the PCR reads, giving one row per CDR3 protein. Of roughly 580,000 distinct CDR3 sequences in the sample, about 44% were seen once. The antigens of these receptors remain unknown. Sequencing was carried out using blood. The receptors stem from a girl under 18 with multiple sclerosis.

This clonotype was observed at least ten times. In nucleotides, the CDR3 is TGTGCCATCAGTGGACTAGCGGGGGGTCTTTCTGGGGCCAACGTCCTGACTTTC. Its protein product is CAISGLAGGLSGANVLTF. This chain uses TRBV10-3 with TRBJ2-6; 13 nucleotides align to TRBD2. Germline V gene sequence: CDR1 ENHRY, CDR2 SYGVKD. V trimming: 4 bases; J trimming: 1 base; junction bases outside the gene matches: 4. The CDR3 is made up of 18 amino acids.

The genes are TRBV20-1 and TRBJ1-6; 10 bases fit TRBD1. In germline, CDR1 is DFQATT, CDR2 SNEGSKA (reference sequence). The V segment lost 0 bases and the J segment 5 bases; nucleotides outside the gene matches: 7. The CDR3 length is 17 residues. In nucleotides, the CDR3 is TGCAGTGCTAGAGATCCCGGGGACAGGGGAAATAATTCACCCCTCCACTTT. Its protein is CSARDPGDRGNNSPLHF.

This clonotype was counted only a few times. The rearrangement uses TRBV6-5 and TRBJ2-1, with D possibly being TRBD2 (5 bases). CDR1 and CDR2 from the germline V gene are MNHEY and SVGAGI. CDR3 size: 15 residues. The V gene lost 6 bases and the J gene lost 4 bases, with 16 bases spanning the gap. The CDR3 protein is CASSRAREQYNEQFF. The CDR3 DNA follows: TGTGCCAGCAGCCGAGCGAGGGAACAATACAATGAGCAGTTCTTC.

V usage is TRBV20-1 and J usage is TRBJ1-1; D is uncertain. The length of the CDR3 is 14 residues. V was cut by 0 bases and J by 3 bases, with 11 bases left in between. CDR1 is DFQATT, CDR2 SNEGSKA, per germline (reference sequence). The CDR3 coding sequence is TGCAGTGCTAGAGATCGGGTGGTGGACACTGAAGCTTTCTTT. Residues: CSARDRVVDTEAFF.

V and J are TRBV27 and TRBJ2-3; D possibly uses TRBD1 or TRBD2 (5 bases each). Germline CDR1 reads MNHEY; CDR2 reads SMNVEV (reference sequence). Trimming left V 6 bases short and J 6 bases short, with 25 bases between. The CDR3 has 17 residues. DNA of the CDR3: TGTGCCAGCAGGCCCGGGGTAGCTCCGGGGCTAGGGGATACGCAGTATTTT. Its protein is CASRPGVAPGLGDTQYF.

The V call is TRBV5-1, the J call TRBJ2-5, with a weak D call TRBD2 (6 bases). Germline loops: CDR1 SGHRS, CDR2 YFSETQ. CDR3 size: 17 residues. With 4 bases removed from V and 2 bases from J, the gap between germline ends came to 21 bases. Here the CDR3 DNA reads TGCGCCAGCAGCACGAGACTAATCTCGCGGGGACAAGAGACCCAGTACTTC. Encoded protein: CASSTRLISRGQETQYF.

CDR3 loop: CSVDGTGFYGYTF. CDR3 bases: TGCAGCGTTGATGGGACAGGCTTCTATGGCTACACCTTC. The chain joins TRBV29-1 to TRBJ1-2; 8 positions agree with TRBD1. Germline V lookup: CDR1 SQVTM, CDR2 ANQGSEA. V was pared by 3 bases and J by 4 bases, with 4 bases of the junction left unmatched. The CDR3 totals 13 residues.

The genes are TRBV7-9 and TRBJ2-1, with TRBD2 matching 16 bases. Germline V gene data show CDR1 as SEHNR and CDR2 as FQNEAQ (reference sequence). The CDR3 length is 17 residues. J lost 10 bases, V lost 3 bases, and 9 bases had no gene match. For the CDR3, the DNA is TGTGCCAGCAGCTTCTTGGGACTAGCGGGAGGGCCTAAAGAGCAGTTCTTC. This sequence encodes CASSFLGLAGGPKEQFF.

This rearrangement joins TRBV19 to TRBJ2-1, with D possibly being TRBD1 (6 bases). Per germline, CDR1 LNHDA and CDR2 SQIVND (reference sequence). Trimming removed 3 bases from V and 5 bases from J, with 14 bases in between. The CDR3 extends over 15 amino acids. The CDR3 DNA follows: TGTGCCAGTAGTATCGGGACATTGGGGAACAATGAGCAGTTCTTC. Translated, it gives CASSIGTLGNNEQFF.

In nucleotides, the CDR3 is TGCGCCAGCAGCTATATTAGCGGGGTCAGCTCCTACGAGCAGTACTTC. Residues: CASSYISGVSSYEQYF. The rearrangement uses TRBV4-1 and TRBJ2-7; TRBD2 agrees at 8 bases. Unmatched junction bases numbered 9, after V lost 5 bases and J lost 0 bases. The CDR3 contains 16 residues. From germline, CDR1 is MGHRA and CDR2 YSYEKL.

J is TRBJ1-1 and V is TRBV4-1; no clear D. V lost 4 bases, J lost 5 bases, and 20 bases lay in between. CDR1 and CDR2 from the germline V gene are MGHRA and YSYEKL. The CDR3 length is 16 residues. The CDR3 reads CASSPNLRQAYTEAFF. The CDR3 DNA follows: TGCGCCAGCAGCCCAAACTTAAGGCAGGCTTATACTGAAGCTTTCTTT.

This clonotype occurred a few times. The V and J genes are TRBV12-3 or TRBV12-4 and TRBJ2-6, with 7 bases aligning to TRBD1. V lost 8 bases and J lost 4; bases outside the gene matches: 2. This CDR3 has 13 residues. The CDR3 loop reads CASLQGGANVLTF. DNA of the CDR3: TGTGCCAGCCTACAGGGGGGGGCCAACGTCCTGACTTTC.

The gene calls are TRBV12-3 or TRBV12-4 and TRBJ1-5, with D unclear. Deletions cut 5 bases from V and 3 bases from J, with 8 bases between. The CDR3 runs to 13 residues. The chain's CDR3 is CASSPQLNQPQHF. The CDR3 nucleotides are TGTGCCAGCAGTCCCCAGCTCAATCAGCCCCAGCATTTT.

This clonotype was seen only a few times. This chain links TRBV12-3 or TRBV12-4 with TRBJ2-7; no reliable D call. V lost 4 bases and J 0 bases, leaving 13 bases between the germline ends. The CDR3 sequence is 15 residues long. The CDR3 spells CASSSVDLVSYEQYF. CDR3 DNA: TGTGCCAGCAGTTCCGTAGACTTAGTCTCCTACGAGCAGTACTTC.

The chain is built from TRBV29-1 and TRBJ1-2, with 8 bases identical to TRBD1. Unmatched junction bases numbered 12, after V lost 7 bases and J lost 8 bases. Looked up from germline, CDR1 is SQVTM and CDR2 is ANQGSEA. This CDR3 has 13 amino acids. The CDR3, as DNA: TGCAGCGCGGCGGACAGGGTGGGGAGAGGCTACACCTTC. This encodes CSAADRVGRGYTF. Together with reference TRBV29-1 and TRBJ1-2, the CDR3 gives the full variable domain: SAVISQKPSRDICQRGTSLTIQCQVDSQVTMMFWYRQQPGQSLTLIATANQGSEATYESGFVIDKFPISRPNLTFSTLTVSNMSPEDSSIYLCSAADRVGRGYTFGSGTRLTVV.

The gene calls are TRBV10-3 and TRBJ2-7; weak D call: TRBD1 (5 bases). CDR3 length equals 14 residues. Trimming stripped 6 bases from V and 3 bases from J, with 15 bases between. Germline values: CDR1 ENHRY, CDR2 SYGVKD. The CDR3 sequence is CAISGGQVVYEQYF. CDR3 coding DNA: TGTGCCATCAGCGGCGGACAAGTCGTCTACGAGCAGTACTTC.

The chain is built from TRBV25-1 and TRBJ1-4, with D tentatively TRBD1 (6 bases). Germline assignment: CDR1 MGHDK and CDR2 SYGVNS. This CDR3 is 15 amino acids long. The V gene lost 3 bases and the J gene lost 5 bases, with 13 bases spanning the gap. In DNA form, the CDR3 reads TGTGCCAGCAGTGAGGCTAGAGGGGGAAATGAAAAACTGTTTTTT. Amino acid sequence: CASSEARGGNEKLFF.

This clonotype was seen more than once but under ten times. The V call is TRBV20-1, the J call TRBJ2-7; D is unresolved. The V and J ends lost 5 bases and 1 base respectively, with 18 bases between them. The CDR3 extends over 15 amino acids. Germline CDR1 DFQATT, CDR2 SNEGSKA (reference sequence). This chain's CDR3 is CSALVADPTSYEQYF. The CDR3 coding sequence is TGCAGTGCTTTGGTTGCTGACCCCACTTCCTACGAGCAGTACTTC.

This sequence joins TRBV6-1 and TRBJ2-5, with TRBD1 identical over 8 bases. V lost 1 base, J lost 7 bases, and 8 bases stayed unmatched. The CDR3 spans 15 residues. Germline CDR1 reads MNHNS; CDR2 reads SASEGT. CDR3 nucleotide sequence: TGTGCCAGCAGTGAAGAGGACAGGGCCGGGTGGACCCAGTACTTC. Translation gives CASSEEDRAGWTQYF.

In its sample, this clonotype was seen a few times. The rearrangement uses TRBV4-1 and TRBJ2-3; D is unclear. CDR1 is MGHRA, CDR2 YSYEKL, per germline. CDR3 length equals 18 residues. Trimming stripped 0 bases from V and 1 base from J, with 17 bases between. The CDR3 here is CASSQEAPLTLGTDTQYF. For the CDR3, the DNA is TGCGCCAGCAGCCAAGAGGCTCCGTTGACCCTAGGCACAGATACGCAGTATTTT.

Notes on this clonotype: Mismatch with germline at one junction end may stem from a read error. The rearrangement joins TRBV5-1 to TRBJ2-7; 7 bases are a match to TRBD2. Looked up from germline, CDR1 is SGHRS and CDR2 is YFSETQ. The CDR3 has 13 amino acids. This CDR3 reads CPSKTGGSYEQYF. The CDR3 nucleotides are TGCCCCAGCAAGACGGGGGGTTCCTACGAGCAGTACTTC.

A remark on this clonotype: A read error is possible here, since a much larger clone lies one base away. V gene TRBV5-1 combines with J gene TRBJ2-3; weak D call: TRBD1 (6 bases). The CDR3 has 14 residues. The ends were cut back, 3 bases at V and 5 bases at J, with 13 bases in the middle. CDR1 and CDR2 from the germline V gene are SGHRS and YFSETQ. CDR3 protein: CASSWQGQGDTQYF. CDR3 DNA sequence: TGCGCCAGCAGCTGGCAGGGGCAGGGAGATACGCAGTATTTT.

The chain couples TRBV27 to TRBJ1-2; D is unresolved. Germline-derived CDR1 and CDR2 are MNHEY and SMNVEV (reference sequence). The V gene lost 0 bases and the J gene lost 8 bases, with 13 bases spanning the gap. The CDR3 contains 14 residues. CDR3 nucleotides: TGTGCCAGCAGTTTATCGCCTGTTGCGGGCGGCTACACCTTC. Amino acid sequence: CASSLSPVAGGYTF.

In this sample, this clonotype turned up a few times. The CDR3 loop is CSGTGPPKNIQYF. The CDR3 region has the DNA TGCAGTGGGACAGGGCCGCCCAAAAACATTCAGTACTTC. The chain carries TRBV20-1 and TRBJ2-4; TRBD1 agrees at 8 bases. Germline values: CDR1 DFQATT, CDR2 SNEGSKA (reference sequence). This CDR3 comprises 13 residues. V shed 7 bases, J shed 2 bases, and the junction held 4 bases outside the gene matches.

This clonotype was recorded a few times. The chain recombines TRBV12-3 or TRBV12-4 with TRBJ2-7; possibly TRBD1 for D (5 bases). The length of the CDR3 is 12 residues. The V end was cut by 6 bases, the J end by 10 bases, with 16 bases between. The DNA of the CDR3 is TGTGCCAGCAGCCGCGGACACTTCACCCAGTACTTC. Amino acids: CASSRGHFTQYF.

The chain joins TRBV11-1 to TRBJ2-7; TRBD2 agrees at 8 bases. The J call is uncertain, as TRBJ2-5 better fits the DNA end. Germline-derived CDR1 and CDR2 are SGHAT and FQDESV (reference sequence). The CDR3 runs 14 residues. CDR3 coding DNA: TGTGCCAGCAGCTTCCGGGGGGGCCTGGAGACCCAGTACTTC. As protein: CASSFRGGLETQYF.

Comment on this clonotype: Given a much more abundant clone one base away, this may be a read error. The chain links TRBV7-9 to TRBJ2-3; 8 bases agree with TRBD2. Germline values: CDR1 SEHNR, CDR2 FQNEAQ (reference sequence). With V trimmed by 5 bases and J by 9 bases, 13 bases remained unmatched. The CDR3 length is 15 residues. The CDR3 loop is CASSLGAGGGKTQYF. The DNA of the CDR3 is TGTGCCAGCAGCCTAGGGGCGGGAGGAGGGAAGACGCAGTATTTT.

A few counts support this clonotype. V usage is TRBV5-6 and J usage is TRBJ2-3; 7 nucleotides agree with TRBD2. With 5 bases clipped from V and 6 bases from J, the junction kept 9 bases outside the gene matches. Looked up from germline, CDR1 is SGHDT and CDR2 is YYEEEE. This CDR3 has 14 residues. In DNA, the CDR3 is TGTGCCAGCAGGGGAAAGGGAGGGTCCGATACGCAGTATTTT. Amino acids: CASRGKGGSDTQYF.

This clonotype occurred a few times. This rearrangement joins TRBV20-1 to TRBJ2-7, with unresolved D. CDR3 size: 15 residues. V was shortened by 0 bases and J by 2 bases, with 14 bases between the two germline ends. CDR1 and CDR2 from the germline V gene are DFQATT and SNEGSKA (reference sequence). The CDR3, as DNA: TGCAGTGCTAGAGATGATAGTCTATATCCCTACGAGCAGTACTTC. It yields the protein CSARDDSLYPYEQYF.